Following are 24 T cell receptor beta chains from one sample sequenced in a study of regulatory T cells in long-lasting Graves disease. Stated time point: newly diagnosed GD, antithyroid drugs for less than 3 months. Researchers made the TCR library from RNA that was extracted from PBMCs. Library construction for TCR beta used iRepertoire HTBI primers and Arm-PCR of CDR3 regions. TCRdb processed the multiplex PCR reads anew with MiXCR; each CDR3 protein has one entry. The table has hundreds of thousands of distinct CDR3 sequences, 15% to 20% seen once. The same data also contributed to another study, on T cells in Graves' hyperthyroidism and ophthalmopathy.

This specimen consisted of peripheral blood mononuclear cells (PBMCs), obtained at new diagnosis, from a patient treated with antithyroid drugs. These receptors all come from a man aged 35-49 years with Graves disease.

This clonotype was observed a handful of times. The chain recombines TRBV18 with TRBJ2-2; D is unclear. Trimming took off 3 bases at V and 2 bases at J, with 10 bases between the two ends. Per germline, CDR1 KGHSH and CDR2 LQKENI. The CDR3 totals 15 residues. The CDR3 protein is CASSPLGQNTGELFF. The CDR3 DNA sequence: TGTGCCAGCTCACCCCTCGGGCAAAACACCGGGGAGCTGTTTTTT.

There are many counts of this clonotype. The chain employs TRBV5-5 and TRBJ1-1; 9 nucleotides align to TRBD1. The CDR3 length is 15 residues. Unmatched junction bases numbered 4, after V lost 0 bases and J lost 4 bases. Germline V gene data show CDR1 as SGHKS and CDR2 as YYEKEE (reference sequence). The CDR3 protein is CASSLGGTGRTEAFF. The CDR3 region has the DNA TGTGCCAGCAGCTTGGGGGGGACAGGGCGCACTGAAGCTTTCTTT.

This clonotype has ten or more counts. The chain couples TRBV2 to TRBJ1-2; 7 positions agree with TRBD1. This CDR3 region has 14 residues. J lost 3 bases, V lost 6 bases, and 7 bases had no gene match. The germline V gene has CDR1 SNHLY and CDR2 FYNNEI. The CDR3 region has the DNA TGTGCCAGCAGCCCAATGGGACAGCACTATGGCTACACCTTC. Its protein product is CASSPMGQHYGYTF.

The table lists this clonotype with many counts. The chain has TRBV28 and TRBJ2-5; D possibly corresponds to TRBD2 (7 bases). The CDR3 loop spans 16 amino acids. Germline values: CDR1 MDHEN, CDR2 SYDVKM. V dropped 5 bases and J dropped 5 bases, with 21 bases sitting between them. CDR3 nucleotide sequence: TGTGCCAGCAGTCTAAGGGAGGGGGGGGCCCAGGAGACCCAGTACTTC. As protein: CASSLREGGAQETQYF.

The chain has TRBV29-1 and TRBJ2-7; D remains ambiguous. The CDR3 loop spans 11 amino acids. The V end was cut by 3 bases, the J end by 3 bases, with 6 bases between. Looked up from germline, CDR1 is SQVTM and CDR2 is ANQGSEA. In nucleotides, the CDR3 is TGCAGCGTTGACTTTAACTACGAGCAGTACTTC. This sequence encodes CSVDFNYEQYF.

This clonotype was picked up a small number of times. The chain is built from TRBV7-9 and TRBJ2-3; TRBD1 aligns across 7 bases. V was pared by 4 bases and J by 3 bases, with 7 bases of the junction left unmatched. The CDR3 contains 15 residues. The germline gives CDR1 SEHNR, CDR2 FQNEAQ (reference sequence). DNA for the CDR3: TGTGCCAGCAGCTCCGACCAGGGGGATACAGATACGCAGTATTTT. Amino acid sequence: CASSSDQGDTDTQYF.

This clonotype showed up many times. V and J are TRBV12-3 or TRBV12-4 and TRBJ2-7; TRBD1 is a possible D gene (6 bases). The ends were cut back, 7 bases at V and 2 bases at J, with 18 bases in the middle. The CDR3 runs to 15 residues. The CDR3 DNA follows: TGTGCCAGCACTCCCGGGTCAGGGGCCACCTACGAGCAGTACTTC. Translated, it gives CASTPGSGATYEQYF.

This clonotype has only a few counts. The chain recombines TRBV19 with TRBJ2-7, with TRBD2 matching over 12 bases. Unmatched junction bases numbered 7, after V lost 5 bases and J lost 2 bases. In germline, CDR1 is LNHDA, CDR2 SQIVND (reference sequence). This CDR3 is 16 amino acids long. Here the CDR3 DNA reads TGTGCCAGTAGTCGGACTAGCGGGGTTAGCGCCTACGAGCAGTACTTC. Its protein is CASSRTSGVSAYEQYF.

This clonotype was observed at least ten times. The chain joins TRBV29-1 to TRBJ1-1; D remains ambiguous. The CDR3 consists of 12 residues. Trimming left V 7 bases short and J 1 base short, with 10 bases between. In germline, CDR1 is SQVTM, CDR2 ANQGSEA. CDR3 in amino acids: CSATVTNTEAFF. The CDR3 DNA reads TGCAGCGCAACGGTCACGAACACTGAAGCTTTCTTT.

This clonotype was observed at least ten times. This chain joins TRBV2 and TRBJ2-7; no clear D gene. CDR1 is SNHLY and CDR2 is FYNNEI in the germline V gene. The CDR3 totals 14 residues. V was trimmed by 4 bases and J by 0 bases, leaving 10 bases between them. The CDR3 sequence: CASSGDMSSYEQYF. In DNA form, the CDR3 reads TGTGCCAGCAGTGGCGACATGAGCTCCTACGAGCAGTACTTC.

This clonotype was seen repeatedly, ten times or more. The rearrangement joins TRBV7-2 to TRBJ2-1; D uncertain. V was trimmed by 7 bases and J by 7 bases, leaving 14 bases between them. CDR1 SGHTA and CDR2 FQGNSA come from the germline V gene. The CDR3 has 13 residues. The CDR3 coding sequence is TGTGCCAGCACTCCAGCGAATCGGAATGAGCAGTTCTTC. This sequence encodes CASTPANRNEQFF.

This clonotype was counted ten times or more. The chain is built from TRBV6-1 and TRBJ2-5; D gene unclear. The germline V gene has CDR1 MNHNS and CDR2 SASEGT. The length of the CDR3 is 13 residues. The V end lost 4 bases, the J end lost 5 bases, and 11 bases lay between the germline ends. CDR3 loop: CASSGQFGETQYF. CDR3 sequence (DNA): TGTGCCAGCAGTGGGCAATTCGGGGAGACCCAGTACTTC.

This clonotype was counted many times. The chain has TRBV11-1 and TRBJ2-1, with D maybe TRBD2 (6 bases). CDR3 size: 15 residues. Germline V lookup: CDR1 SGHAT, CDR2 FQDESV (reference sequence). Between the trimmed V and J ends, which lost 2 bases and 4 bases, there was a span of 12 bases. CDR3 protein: CASSLRGGGYNEQFF. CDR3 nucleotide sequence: TGTGCCAGCAGCTTACGCGGAGGAGGGTACAATGAGCAGTTCTTC.

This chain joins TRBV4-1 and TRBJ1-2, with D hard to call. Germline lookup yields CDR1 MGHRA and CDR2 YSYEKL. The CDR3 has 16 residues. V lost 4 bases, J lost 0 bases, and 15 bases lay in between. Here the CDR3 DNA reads TGCGCCAGCAGCCCCGGTCCGGGCCGAACTAACTATGGCTACACCTTC. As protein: CASSPGPGRTNYGYTF.

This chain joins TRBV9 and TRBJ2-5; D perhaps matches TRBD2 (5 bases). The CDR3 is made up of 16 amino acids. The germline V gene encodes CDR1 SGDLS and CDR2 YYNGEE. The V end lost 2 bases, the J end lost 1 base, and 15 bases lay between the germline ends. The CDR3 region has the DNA TGTGCCAGCAGCGTCTACGGGCGGGCCCCCCAAGAGACCCAGTACTTC. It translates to CASSVYGRAPQETQYF. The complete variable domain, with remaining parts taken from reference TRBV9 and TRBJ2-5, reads DSGVTQTPKHLITATGQRVTLRCSPRSGDLSVYWYQQSLDQGLQFLIQYYNGEERAKGNILERFSAQQFPDLHSELNLSSLELGDSALYFCASSVYGRAPQETQYFGPGTRLLVL.

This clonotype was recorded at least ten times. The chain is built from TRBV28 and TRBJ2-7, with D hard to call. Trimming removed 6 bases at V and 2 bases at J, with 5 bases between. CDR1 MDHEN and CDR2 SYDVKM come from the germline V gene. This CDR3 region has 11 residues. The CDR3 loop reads CASRSPYEQYF. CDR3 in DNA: TGTGCCAGCAGGAGTCCCTACGAGCAGTACTTC.

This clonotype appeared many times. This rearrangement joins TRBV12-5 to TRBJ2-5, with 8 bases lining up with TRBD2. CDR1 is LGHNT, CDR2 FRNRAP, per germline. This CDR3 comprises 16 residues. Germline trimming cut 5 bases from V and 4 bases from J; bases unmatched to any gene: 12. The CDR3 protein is CASGLNSGGVPETQYF. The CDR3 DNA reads TGTGCTAGTGGTCTCAATTCGGGGGGGGTGCCAGAGACCCAGTACTTC.

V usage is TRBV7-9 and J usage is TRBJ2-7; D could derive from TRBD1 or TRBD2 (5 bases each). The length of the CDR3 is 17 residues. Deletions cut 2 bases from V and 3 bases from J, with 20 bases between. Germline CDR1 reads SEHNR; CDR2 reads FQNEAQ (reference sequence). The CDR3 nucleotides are TGTGCCAGCAGCTTAATGGCCACCGGGGCAAAAGTCTACGAGCAGTACTTC. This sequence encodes CASSLMATGAKVYEQYF.

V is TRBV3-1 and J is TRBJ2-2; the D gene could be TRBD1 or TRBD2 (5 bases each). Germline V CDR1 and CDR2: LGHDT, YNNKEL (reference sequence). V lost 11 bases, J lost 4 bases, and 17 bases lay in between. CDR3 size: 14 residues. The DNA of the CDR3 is TGTGCCTGCACCCGGGACCCCTTCACCGGGGAGCTGTTTTTT. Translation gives CACTRDPFTGELFF.

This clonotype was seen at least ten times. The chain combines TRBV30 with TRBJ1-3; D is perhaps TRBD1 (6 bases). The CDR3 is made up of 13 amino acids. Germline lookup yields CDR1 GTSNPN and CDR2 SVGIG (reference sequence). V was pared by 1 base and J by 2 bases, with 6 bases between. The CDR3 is CAWSGQAGNTIYF. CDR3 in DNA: TGTGCCTGGAGTGGACAGGCTGGAAACACCATATATTTT.

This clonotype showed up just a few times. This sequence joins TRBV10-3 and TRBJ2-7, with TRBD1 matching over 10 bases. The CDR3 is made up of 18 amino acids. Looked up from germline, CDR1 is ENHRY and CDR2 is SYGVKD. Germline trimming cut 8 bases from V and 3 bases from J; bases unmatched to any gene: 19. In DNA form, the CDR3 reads TGTGCCATCGGGAAAGACAGGGGGCGTAACGCGCGTTTCTACGAGCAGTACTTC. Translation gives CAIGKDRGRNARFYEQYF.

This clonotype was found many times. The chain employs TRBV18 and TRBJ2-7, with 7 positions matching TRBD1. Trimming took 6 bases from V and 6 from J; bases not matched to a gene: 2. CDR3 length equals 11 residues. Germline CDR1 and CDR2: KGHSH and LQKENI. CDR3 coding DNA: TGTGCCAGCTCCTCAGGGGGCGAGCAGTACTTC. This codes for CASSSGGEQYF.

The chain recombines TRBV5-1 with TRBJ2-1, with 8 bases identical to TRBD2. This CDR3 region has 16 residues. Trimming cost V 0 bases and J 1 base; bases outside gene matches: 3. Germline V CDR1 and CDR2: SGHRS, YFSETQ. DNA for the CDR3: TGCGCCAGCAGCTTGGTCGGGGGGGTATCCTACAATGAGCAGTTCTTC. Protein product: CASSLVGGVSYNEQFF. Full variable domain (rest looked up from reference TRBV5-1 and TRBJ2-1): KAGVTQTPRYLIKTRGQQVTLSCSPISGHRSVSWYQQTPGQGLQFLFEYFSETQRNKGNFPGRFSGRQFSNSRSEMNVSTLELGDSALYLCASSLVGGVSYNEQFFGPGTRLTVL.

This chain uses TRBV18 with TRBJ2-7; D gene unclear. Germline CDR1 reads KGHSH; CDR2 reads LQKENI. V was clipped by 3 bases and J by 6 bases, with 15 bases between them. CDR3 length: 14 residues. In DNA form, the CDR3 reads TGTGCCAGCTCACCTAGGAGCCAGCCCTCCGAGCAGTACTTC. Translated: CASSPRSQPSEQYF.